The clone carrying this T cell receptor (beta chain) was counted a single time. As yet, its antigen is unknown. MiXCR was run by TCRdb on the 5' RACE reads, yielding one entry per CDR3 protein. The sample has approximately 500,000 distinct CDR3 sequences, roughly 24% seen once. The sample belongs to a study of identical twins. Study-level findings and limits: Insertions were fewer in abundant cord blood beta clonotypes, whereas memory repertoires showed none of this pattern.

The ends lost 5 bases at V and 7 bases at J; junction bases unmatched: 5. This CDR3 is 14 amino acids long. This sample also belongs to another study, concerning T cells expressing NK-cell markers.

Sequenced: CD4+ T cells sorted from blood. This receptor was identified in a young woman in good health. The genes are TRBV12-3 or TRBV12-4 and TRBJ1-6; 7 bases are shared with TRBD1. The CDR3 spells CASSRGTANSPLHF. CDR3 DNA sequence: TGTGCCAGCAGTCGCGGGACAGCGAATTCACCCCTCCACTTT.